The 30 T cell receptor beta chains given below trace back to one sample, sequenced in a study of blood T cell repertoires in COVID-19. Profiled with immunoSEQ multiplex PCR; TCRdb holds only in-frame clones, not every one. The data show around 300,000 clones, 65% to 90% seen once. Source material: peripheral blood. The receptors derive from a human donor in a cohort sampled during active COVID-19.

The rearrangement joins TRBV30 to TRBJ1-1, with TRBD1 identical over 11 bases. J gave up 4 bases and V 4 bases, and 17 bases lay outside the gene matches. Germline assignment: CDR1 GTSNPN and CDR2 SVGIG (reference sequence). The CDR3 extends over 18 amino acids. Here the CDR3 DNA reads TGTGCCTGGATTAGGGGGAAACTATCCGGGACAGGGGGCACTGAAGCTTTCTTT. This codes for CAWIRGKLSGTGGTEAFF.

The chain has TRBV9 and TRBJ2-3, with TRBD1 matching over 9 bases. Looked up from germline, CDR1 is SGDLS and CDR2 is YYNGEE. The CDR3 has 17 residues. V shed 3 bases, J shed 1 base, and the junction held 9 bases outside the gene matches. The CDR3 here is CASSGTRTGVRTDTQYF. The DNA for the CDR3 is TGTGCCAGCAGCGGCACCCGGACAGGGGTCCGCACAGATACGCAGTATTTT.

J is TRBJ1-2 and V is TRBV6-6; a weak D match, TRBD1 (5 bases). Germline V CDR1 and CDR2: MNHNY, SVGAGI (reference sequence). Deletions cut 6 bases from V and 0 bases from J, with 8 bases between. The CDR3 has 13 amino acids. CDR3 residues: CASSRTTNYGYTF. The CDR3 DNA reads TGTGCCAGCAGCCGGACAACTAACTATGGCTACACCTTC.

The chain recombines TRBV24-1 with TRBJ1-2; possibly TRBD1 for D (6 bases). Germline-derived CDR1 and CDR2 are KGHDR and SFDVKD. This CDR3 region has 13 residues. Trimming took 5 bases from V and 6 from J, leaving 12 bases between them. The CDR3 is CATSGIYRDGYTF. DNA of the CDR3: TGTGCCACCAGTGGAATTTACAGGGATGGCTACACCTTC.

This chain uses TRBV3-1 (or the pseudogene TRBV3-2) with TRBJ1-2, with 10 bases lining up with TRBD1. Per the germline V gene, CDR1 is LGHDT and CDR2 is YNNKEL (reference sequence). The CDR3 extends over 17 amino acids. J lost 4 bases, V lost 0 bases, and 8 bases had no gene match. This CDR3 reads CASSQDAPGTGAYGYTF. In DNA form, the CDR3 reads TGTGCCAGCAGCCAAGATGCCCCCGGGACAGGGGCCTATGGCTACACCTTC.

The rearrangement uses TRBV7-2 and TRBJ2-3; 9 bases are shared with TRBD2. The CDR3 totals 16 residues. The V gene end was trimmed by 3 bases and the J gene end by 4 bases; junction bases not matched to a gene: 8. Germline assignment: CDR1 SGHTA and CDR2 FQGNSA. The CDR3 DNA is TGTGCCAGCAGCTTCCTGCGGGGGGGGTACTCAGATACGCAGTATTTT. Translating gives CASSFLRGGYSDTQYF.

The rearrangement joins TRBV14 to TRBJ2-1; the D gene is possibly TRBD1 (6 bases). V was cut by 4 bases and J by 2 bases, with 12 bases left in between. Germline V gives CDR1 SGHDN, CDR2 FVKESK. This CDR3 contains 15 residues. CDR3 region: CASSPRGDTYNEQFF. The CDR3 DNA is TGTGCCAGCAGCCCCAGAGGGGACACCTACAATGAGCAGTTCTTC. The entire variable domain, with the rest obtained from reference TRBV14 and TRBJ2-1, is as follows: EAGVTQFPSHSVIEKGQTVTLRCDPISGHDNLYWYRRVMGKEIKFLLHFVKESKQDESGMPNNRFLAERTGGTYSTLKVQPAELEDSGVYFCASSPRGDTYNEQFFGPGTRLTVL.

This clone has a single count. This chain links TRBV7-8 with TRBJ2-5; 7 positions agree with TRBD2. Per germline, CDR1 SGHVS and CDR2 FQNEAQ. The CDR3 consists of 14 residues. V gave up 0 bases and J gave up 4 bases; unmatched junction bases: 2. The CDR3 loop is CASSLARTRETQYF. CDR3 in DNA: TGTGCCAGCAGCTTAGCGCGGACTAGAGAGACCCAGTACTTC.

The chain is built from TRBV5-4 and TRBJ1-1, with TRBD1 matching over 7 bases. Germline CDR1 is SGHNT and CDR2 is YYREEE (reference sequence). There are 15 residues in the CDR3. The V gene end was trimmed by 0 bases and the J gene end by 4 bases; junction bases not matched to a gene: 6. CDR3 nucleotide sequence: TGTGCCAGCAGCTTGGCCGGACAGGTCTCCACTGAAGCTTTCTTT. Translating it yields CASSLAGQVSTEAFF.

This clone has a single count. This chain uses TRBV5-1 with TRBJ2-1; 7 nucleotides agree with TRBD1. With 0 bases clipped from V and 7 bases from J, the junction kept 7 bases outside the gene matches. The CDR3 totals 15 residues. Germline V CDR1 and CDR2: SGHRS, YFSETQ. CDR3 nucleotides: TGCGCCAGCAGCTTGGGCACAGGGGCTGGAAATGAGCAGTTCTTC. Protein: CASSLGTGAGNEQFF.

The CDR3 region is CASSYFRYGYTF. CDR3 nucleotides: TGTGCCAGCAGTTACTTTAGATATGGCTACACCTTC. The chain combines TRBV6-2 or TRBV6-3 with TRBJ1-2; D unclear. The V gene's germline CDR1 is MNHEY and CDR2 SVGEGT. This CDR3 is 12 amino acids long. V lost 1 base, J lost 5 bases, and 5 bases lay in between.

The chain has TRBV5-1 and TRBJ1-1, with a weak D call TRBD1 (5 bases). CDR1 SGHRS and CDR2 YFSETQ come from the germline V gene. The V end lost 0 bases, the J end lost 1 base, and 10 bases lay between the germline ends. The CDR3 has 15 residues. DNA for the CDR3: TGCGCCAGCAGCTTGGAGTGGGGCGCGAACACTGAAGCTTTCTTT. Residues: CASSLEWGANTEAFF.

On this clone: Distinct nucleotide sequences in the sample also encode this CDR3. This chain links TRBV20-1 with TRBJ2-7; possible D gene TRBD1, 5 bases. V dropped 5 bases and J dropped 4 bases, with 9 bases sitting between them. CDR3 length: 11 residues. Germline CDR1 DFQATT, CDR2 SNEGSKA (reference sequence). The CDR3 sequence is CSAERGYEQYF. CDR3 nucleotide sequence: TGCAGTGCTGAAAGGGGTTACGAGCAGTACTTC.

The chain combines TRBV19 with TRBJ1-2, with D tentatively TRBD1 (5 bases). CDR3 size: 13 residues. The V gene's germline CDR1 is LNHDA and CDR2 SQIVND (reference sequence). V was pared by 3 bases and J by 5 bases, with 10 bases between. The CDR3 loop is CASSIKGAYGYTF. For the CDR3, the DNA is TGTGCCAGTAGTATTAAAGGGGCTTATGGCTACACCTTC.

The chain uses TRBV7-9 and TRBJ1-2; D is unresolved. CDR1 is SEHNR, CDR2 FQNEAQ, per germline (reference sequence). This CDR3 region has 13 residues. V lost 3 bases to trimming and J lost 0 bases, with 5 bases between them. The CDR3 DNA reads TGTGCCAGCAGCTTCAGTACTAACTATGGCTACACCTTC. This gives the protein CASSFSTNYGYTF.

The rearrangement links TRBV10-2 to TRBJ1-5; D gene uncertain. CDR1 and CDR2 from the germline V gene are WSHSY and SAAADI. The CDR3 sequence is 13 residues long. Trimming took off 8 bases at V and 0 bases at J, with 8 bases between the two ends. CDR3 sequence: CASAGISNQPQHF. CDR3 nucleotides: TGCGCCAGCGCGGGTATTAGCAATCAGCCCCAGCATTTT.

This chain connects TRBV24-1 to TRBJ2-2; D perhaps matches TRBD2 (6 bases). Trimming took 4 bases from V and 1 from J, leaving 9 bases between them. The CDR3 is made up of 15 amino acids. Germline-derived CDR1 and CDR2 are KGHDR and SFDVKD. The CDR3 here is CATSERGWNTGELFF. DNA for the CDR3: TGTGCCACCAGTGAACGGGGGTGGAACACCGGGGAGCTGTTTTTT.

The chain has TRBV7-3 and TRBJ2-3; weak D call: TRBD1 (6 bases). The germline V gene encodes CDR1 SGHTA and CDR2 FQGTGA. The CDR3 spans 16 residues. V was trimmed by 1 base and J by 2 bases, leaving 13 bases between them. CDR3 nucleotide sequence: TGTGCCAGCAGCTTAAGGGACAACCGGCACACAGATACGCAGTATTTT. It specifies CASSLRDNRHTDTQYF.

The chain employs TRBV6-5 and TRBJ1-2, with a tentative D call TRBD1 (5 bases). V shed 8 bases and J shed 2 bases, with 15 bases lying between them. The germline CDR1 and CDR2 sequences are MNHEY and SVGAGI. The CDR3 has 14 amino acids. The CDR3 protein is CASPSTPGNYGYTF. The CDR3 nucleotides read TGTGCCAGCCCCTCAACGCCAGGGAACTATGGCTACACCTTC.

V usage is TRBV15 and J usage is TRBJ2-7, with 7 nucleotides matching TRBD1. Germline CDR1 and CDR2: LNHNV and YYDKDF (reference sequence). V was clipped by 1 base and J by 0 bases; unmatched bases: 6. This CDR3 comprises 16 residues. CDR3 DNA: TGTGCCACCAGCAGAGGTAACAGGGGTATCTCCTACGAGCAGTACTTC. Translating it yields CATSRGNRGISYEQYF. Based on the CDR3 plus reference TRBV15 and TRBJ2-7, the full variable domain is DAMVIQNPRYQVTQFGKPVTLSCSQTLNHNVMYWYQQKSSQAPKLLFHYYDKDFNNEADTPDNFQSRRPNTSFCFLDIRSPGLGDTAMYLCATSRGNRGISYEQYFGPGTRLTVT.

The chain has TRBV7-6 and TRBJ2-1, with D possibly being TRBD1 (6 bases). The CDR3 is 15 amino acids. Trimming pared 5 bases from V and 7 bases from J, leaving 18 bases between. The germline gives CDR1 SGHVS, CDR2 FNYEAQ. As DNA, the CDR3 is TGTGCCAGCAGCCAGTCCCCCCAGGGGTGGAATGAGCAGTTCTTC. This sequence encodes CASSQSPQGWNEQFF.

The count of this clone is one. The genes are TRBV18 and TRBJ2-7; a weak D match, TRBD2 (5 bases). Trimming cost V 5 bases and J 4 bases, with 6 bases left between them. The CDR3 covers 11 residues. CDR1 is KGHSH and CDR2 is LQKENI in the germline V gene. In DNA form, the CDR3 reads TGTGCCAGCTCAGCGGGTTACGAGCAGTACTTC. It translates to CASSAGYEQYF.

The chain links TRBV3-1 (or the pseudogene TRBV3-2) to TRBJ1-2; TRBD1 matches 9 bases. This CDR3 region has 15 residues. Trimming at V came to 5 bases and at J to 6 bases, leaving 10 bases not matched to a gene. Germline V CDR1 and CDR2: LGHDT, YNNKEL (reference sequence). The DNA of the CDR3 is TGTGCCAGCAGCAGGATTACAGGGGGCCGGGATGGCTACACCTTC. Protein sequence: CASSRITGGRDGYTF.

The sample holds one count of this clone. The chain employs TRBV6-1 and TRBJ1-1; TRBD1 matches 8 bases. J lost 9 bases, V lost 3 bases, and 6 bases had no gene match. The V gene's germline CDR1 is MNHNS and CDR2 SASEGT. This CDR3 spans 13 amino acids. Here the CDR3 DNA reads TGTGCCAGCAGTGATGATAGACAGGGGCAAGCTTTCTTT. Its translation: CASSDDRQGQAFF.

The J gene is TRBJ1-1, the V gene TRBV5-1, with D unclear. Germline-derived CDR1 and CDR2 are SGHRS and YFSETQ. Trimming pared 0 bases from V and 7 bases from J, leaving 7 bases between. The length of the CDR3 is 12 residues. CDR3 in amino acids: CASSLDGNEAFF. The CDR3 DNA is TGCGCCAGCAGCTTGGATGGCAATGAAGCTTTCTTT. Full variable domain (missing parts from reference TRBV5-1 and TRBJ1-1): KAGVTQTPRYLIKTRGQQVTLSCSPISGHRSVSWYQQTPGQGLQFLFEYFSETQRNKGNFPGRFSGRQFSNSRSEMNVSTLELGDSALYLCASSLDGNEAFFGQGTRLTVV.

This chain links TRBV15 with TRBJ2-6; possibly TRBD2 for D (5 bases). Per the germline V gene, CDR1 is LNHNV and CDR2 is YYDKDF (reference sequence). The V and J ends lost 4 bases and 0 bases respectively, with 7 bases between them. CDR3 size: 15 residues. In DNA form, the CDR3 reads TGTGCCACCAGCAACCGGGGCTCTGGGGCCAACGTCCTGACTTTC. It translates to CATSNRGSGANVLTF.

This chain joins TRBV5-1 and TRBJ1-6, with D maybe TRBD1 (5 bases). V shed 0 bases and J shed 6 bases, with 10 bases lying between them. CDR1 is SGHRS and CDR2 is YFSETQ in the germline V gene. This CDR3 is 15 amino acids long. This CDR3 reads CASSLAGQTNSPLHF. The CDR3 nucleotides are TGCGCCAGCAGCTTGGCAGGGCAGACTAATTCACCCCTCCACTTT.

In DNA form, the CDR3 reads TGTGCCAGCAGCTTTCAGGGGCTAACAGATACGCAGTATTTT. Protein: CASSFQGLTDTQYF. J is TRBJ2-3 and V is TRBV11-2; possible D gene TRBD1, 6 bases. From germline, CDR1 is SGHAT and CDR2 FQNNGV. V was cut by 3 bases and J by 3 bases, with 10 bases left in between. This CDR3 region has 14 residues.

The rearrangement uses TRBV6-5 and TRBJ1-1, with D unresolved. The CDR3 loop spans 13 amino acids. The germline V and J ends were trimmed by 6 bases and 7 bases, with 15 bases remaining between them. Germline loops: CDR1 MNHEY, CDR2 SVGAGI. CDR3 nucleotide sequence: TGTGCCAGCAGCCCGATGATGCGGGGTGAAGCTTTCTTT. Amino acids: CASSPMMRGEAFF.

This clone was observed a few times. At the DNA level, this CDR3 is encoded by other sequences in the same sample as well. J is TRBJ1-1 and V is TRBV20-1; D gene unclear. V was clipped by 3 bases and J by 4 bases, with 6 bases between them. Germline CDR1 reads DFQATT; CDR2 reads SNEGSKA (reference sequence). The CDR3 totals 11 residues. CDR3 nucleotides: TGCAGTGCTAGGCCCGGCACTGAAGCTTTCTTT. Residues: CSARPGTEAFF.